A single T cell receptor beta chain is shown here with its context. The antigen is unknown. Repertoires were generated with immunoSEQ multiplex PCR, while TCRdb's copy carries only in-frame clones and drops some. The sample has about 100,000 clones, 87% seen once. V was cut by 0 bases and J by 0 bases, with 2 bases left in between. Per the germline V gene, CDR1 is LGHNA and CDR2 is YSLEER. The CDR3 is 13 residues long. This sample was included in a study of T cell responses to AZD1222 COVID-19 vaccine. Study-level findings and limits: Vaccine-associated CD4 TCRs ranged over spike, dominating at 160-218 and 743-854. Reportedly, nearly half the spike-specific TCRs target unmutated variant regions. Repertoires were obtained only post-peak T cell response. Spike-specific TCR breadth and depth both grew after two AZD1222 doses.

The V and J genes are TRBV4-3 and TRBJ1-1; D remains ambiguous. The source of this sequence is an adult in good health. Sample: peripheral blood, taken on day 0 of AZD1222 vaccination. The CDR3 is CASSQDMNTEAFF. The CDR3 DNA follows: TGCGCCAGCAGCCAAGACATGAACACTGAAGCTTTCTTT.